Reported below is one T cell receptor beta chain. Only in-frame clones appear in the TCRdb table, and some are missing; sequencing was by immunoSEQ multiplex PCR. The top ten clones hold less than 2% of a sample with about 140,000 clones, 80% to 90% of them seen once. The data were taken from a study of control samples from healthy donors and cancer patients. Germline CDR1 SGHDT, CDR2 YYEEEE. V lost 3 bases and J lost 2; bases outside the gene matches: 10. The CDR3 contains 17 residues. Sequences were obtained from blood. This sequence was found in a man between 18 and 35 years old in good health. This chain joins TRBV5-6 and TRBJ2-5; 10 nucleotides align to TRBD2. DNA for the CDR3: TGTGCCAGCAGCTGGACTAGCGGCGTGAAAACTCAAGAGACCCAGTACTTC. It is translated as CASSWTSGVKTQETQYF. Full variable domain (rest looked up from reference TRBV5-6 and TRBJ2-5): DAGVTQSPTHLIKTRGQQVTLRCSPKSGHDTVSWYQQALGQGPQFIFQYYEEEERQRGNFPDRFSGHQFPNYSSELNVNALLLGDSALYLCASSWTSGVKTQETQYFGPGTRLLVL.